The 21 T cell receptor beta chains reported below all come from one sample, sequenced in a study of immune evolution from preneoplasia to lung adenocarcinoma. Measured with immunoSEQ multiplex PCR; TCRdb has only the in-frame clones, and not every one. Of 5,700 or so clones listed, around 82% were seen once; the top ten hold roughly 10%. The sequencing input was FFPE normal lung tissue adjacent to the tumor. The source is a person between 50 and 70 years old with lung adenocarcinoma.

The chain uses TRBV29-1 and TRBJ2-7; perhaps D is TRBD1 or TRBD2 (5 bases each). Trimming cost V 6 bases and J 0 bases, with 15 bases left between them. Looked up from germline, CDR1 is SQVTM and CDR2 is ANQGSEA. This CDR3 spans 14 amino acids. The CDR3 loop is CSVAEGTSSYEQYF. The CDR3 coding sequence is TGCAGCGTGGCAGAGGGGACGAGCTCCTACGAGCAGTACTTC.

J is TRBJ1-2 and V is TRBV11-2, with 7 bases aligning to TRBD1. The CDR3 spans 13 residues. Germline V gene sequence: CDR1 SGHAT, CDR2 FQNNGV. Trimming at V came to 5 bases and at J to 3 bases, leaving 3 bases not matched to a gene. The CDR3 region has the DNA TGTGCCAGCAGCAGGGGACAGTACTATGGCTACACCTTC. It specifies CASSRGQYYGYTF.

Here the CDR3 reads CAWNDRYTEAFF. The CDR3, as DNA: TGTGCCTGGAATGACAGGTACACTGAAGCTTTCTTT. J is TRBJ1-1 and V is TRBV30, with D tentatively TRBD1 (6 bases). V was clipped by 4 bases and J by 3 bases, with 9 bases between them. Germline CDR1 GTSNPN, CDR2 SVGIG (reference sequence). This CDR3 contains 12 residues. The complete variable domain, with remaining parts taken from reference TRBV30 and TRBJ1-1, reads SQTIHQWPATLVQPVGSPLSLECTVEGTSNPNLYWYRQAAGRGLQLLFYSVGIGQISSEVPQNLSASRPQDRQFILSSKKLLLSDSGFYLCAWNDRYTEAFFGQGTRLTVV.

As concerns this clone: One junction end does not reproduce the germline sequence, and a read error may be involved. This rearrangement joins TRBV28 to TRBJ2-1; D tentatively fits TRBD1 or TRBD2 (5 bases each). CDR1 is MDHEN and CDR2 is SYDVKM in the germline V gene. The CDR3 runs to 15 residues. The CDR3 bases are TGTACCAGCGCAAACACCGGGACGCGCTACAATGAGCAGTTCTTC. It specifies CTSANTGTRYNEQFF.

The chain couples TRBV5-1 to TRBJ2-1; 7 nucleotides agree with TRBD2. V lost 5 bases and J lost 2; bases outside the gene matches: 7. There are 15 residues in the CDR3. CDR1 is SGHRS, CDR2 YFSETQ, per germline. CDR3 DNA sequence: TGCGCCAGCAGAATAGCGGGCGCCACCTACAATGAGCAGTTCTTC. It codes for CASRIAGATYNEQFF.

The gene calls are TRBV10-3 and TRBJ2-7; a weak D match, TRBD2 (5 bases). The CDR3 is made up of 15 amino acids. Germline CDR1 ENHRY, CDR2 SYGVKD. Trimming removed 4 bases from V and 2 bases from J, with 15 bases in between. This CDR3 reads CAISVRRATTYEQYF. For the CDR3, the DNA is TGTGCCATCAGTGTGAGGCGGGCCACCACCTACGAGCAGTACTTC.

This clone was found once. The V call is TRBV13, the J call TRBJ1-2, with D unclear. The germline CDR1 and CDR2 sequences are PRHDT and FYEKMQ (reference sequence). Trimming took off 2 bases at V and 2 bases at J, with 12 bases between the two ends. CDR3 length equals 15 residues. The CDR3 spells CASSLLASPNYGYTF. In DNA form, the CDR3 reads TGTGCCAGCAGCTTATTGGCTTCTCCCAACTATGGCTACACCTTC.

This clone has just one count. The chain joins TRBV27 to TRBJ1-1; TRBD1 matches 7 bases. The CDR3 extends over 12 amino acids. Germline CDR1 MNHEY, CDR2 SMNVEV (reference sequence). Trimming at V came to 9 bases and at J to 4 bases, leaving 5 bases not matched to a gene. The CDR3 region has the DNA TGTGCCAGGATGACAGGGTGCACTGAAGCTTTCTTT. Translation gives CARMTGCTEAFF.

The rearrangement links TRBV27 to TRBJ2-7; 8 bases align to TRBD1. This CDR3 region has 14 residues. With 5 bases clipped from V and 2 bases from J, the junction kept 5 bases outside the gene matches. Germline V gene sequence: CDR1 MNHEY, CDR2 SMNVEV (reference sequence). CDR3 sequence: CASSASRGPYEQYF. The CDR3, as DNA: TGTGCCAGCAGTGCCAGCAGGGGGCCCTACGAGCAGTACTTC.

The V call is TRBV6-6, the J call TRBJ1-5; D is unresolved. Looked up from germline, CDR1 is MNHNY and CDR2 is SVGAGI (reference sequence). V shed 6 bases and J shed 8 bases, with 14 bases lying between them. The CDR3 has 13 amino acids. CDR3 sequence: CASSTDRPEPQHF. DNA for the CDR3: TGTGCCAGCAGCACCGACCGTCCAGAGCCCCAGCATTTT.

This chain links TRBV29-1 with TRBJ1-1; D possibly corresponds to TRBD1 (5 bases). This CDR3 comprises 16 residues. Germline values: CDR1 SQVTM, CDR2 ANQGSEA. Deletions cut 5 bases from V and 4 bases from J, with 23 bases between. CDR3 bases: TGCAGCGTTCTGTCAAAGGGGATAGGTGCTGGCACTGAAGCTTTCTTT. It codes for CSVLSKGIGAGTEAFF.

The chain uses TRBV23-1 and TRBJ2-5; TRBD2 might be the D (5 bases). TRBV23-1 is an ORF; its function is uncertain. This CDR3 has 15 amino acids. Trimming removed 3 bases from V and 5 bases from J, with 16 bases in between. CDR3: CASSHRDGGGETQYF. The CDR3 nucleotides read TGCGCCAGCAGTCATCGCGACGGAGGCGGGGAGACCCAGTACTTC.

V is TRBV9 and J is TRBJ1-2; no reliable D call. This CDR3 has 13 residues. The V gene lost 3 bases and the J gene lost 3 bases, with 9 bases spanning the gap. Germline-derived CDR1 and CDR2 are SGDLS and YYNGEE. The CDR3 region is CASSEDGHYGYTF. Written as DNA, the CDR3 is TGTGCCAGCAGCGAGGACGGACACTATGGCTACACCTTC.

The rearrangement links TRBV30 to TRBJ2-1, with 11 bases fitting TRBD2. Germline-derived CDR1 and CDR2 are GTSNPN and SVGIG (reference sequence). The V segment lost 2 bases and the J segment 4 bases; nucleotides outside the gene matches: 7. This CDR3 is 16 amino acids long. For the CDR3, the DNA is TGTGCCTGGAGTCTACAAACTAGCGGGAGATACAATGAGCAGTTCTTC. Amino acids: CAWSLQTSGRYNEQFF.

The CDR3 loop reads CASSVPSTGQGSNGVETQYF. In DNA form, the CDR3 reads TGTGCCAGCAGCGTACCGTCGACGGGACAGGGTTCCAACGGGGTGGAGACCCAGTACTTC. The chain employs TRBV9 and TRBJ2-5; 9 bases align to TRBD1. Per germline, CDR1 SGDLS and CDR2 YYNGEE. The CDR3 loop spans 20 amino acids. The V gene end was trimmed by 1 base and the J gene end by 5 bases; junction bases not matched to a gene: 21. The variable domain in full, with the rest retrieved from reference TRBV9 and TRBJ2-5, is DSGVTQTPKHLITATGQRVTLRCSPRSGDLSVYWYQQSLDQGLQFLIQYYNGEERAKGNILERFSAQQFPDLHSELNLSSLELGDSALYFCASSVPSTGQGSNGVETQYFGPGTRLLVL.

The genes are TRBV28 and TRBJ2-7, with 8 bases lining up with TRBD1. Trimming removed 9 bases from V and 1 base from J; junction bases left unmatched: 8. The germline V gene has CDR1 MDHEN and CDR2 SYDVKM. The CDR3 spans 14 residues. CDR3 sequence: CASMQGAFSYEQYF. The CDR3 region has the DNA TGTGCCAGTATGCAGGGGGCATTTTCCTACGAGCAGTACTTC.

The genes are TRBV5-1 and TRBJ2-3; D unclear. CDR1 is SGHRS, CDR2 YFSETQ, per germline. The CDR3 length is 13 residues. The germline V and J ends were trimmed by 4 bases and 2 bases, with 8 bases remaining between them. CDR3: CASSPLNTDTQYF. DNA of the CDR3: TGCGCCAGCAGCCCGCTAAACACAGATACGCAGTATTTT.

The chain employs TRBV10-3 and TRBJ2-4; TRBD1 might be the D (6 bases). CDR1 is ENHRY, CDR2 SYGVKD, per germline. This CDR3 spans 18 amino acids. V was clipped by 0 bases and J by 0 bases, with 15 bases between them. The CDR3 here is CAISESRQDLLAKNIQYF. In nucleotides, the CDR3 is TGTGCCATCAGTGAGTCGCGACAGGACCTCCTAGCCAAAAACATTCAGTACTTC.

The chain combines TRBV5-1 with TRBJ2-5; D possibly corresponds to TRBD2 (5 bases). Germline loops: CDR1 SGHRS, CDR2 YFSETQ. The CDR3 runs to 14 residues. V lost 3 bases and J 4 bases, leaving 13 bases between the germline ends. The CDR3 nucleotides are TGCGCCAGCAGCTGGCAGAGGGCCGGAGAGACCCAGTACTTC. It encodes CASSWQRAGETQYF.

The CDR3 protein is CASSLVGAGNTIYF. The CDR3 DNA is TGTGCCAGCAGTTTAGTAGGGGCTGGAAACACCATATATTTT. The chain employs TRBV28 and TRBJ1-3; a possible D gene is TRBD1 (5 bases). V was cut by 2 bases and J by 2 bases, with 7 bases left in between. The germline V gene encodes CDR1 MDHEN and CDR2 SYDVKM. This CDR3 spans 14 amino acids.

In DNA form, the CDR3 reads TGTGCCAGCAGCGCCAACCCATCAGATACGCAGTATTTT. Translating gives CASSANPSDTQYF. The chain has TRBV2 and TRBJ2-3; D is ambiguous. The CDR3 sequence is 13 residues long. V was shortened by 6 bases and J by 4 bases, with 11 bases between the two germline ends. Germline V lookup: CDR1 SNHLY, CDR2 FYNNEI.